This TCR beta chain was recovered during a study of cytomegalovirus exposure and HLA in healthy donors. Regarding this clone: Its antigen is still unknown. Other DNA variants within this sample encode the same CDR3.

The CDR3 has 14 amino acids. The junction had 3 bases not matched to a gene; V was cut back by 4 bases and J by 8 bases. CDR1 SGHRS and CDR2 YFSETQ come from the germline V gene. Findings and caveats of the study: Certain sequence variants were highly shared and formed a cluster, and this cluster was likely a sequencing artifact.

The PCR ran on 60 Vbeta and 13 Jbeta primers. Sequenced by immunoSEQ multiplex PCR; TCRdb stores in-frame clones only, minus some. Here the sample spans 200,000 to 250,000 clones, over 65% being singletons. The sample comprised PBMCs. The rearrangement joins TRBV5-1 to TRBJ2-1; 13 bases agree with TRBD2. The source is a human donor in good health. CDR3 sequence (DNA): TGCGCCAGCAGCCGGACTAGCGGGAGCGATGAGCAGTTCTTC. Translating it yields CASSRTSGSDEQFF.